This T cell receptor (beta chain) was documented in a study of patients and donors after allogeneic stem cell transplantation (dated by TCRdb to the early 2020s). As encoded in the germline V gene, CDR1 is MNHEY while CDR2 is SVGAGI. At the junction V is shortened by 6 bases and J by 7 bases, with 16 bases in between. Including cysteine and phenylalanine, the CDR3 has 14 amino acids. Only the CDR3 DNA is retained, 42 bases long and in frame from the first base. Library preparation used RT-PCR. The instrument given in TCRdb is NextSeq 550. The public sequencing data were trimmed at Q25 with fastp and processed into clonotypes with MiXCR by TCRdb, which kept only in-frame beta chains. CDR3 protein sequences are deduplicated, and each keeps its most common genes and DNA. The sample data list 150,000 to 200,000 distinct CDR3 sequences, and roughly 40% of these were observed just once. About 33% of the sample comes from the top ten.

This clonotype showed up just a few times. Its antigen remains unidentified. Qualities for individual bases were not recorded, and no much larger clone is one base off. This TCR was sampled from a human donor who was either an allogeneic HSCT recipient or a stem cell or donor lymphocyte infusion donor (not recorded which). It is not recorded whose cells these are; they may come from a transplant donor. Recombination joined TRBV6-5 with TRBJ2-1; the D gene could be TRBD1 or TRBD2, each one agreeing over 5 bases. The sequenced sample was blood, either unsorted or a sorted T cell fraction (not recorded which). The DNA sequence follows: TGTGCCAGCAGAGGGGACCCAACATTGAATGAGCAGTTCTTC. The resulting protein is CASRGDPTLNEQFF.